Sequencing of this T cell receptor beta chain was carried out in a study of technical replicates of blood from several donors. Here immunoSEQ multiplex PCR was the method, and the copy in TCRdb shows in-frame clones only, minus some. Among fewer than 75,000 clones listed, approximately 88% were seen once. The CDR3 has 14 residues. The germline V gene has CDR1 LNHDA and CDR2 SQIVND (reference sequence). The trim removed 8 bases at V and 4 bases at J, leaving 10 bases unmatched. The V and J genes are TRBV19 and TRBJ1-2; 7 bases fit TRBD1. The sequenced material came from PBMCs. The receptor was derived from a human donor in good health. Some clones in this sample may be carry-over from other donors' samples. The CDR3 is CASETGLSLYGYTF. The CDR3 nucleotides read TGTGCCAGTGAGACAGGGCTATCTCTCTATGGCTACACCTTC.